The 30 T cell receptor beta chains below were found in one sample sequenced in a study of shared clonotypes between healthy human individuals. Measured with immunoSEQ multiplex PCR; TCRdb has only the in-frame clones, and not every one. The sample has approximately 500,000 clones, 90% to 96% seen once. The specimen sequenced was naive CD4+ T cells sorted from blood. Subset described: CD45RA+ positively selected. The receptors shown here come from a woman aged 25 to 45 in good health.

The genes are TRBV2 and TRBJ2-2, with 8 nucleotides matching TRBD2. Looked up from germline, CDR1 is SNHLY and CDR2 is FYNNEI. The CDR3 loop spans 18 amino acids. Trimming cost V 4 bases and J 4 bases; bases outside gene matches: 14. The chain's CDR3 is CASSVNVPGGPGTGELFF. CDR3 bases: TGTGCCAGCAGTGTAAACGTTCCGGGAGGGCCGGGCACCGGGGAGCTGTTTTTT. The entire variable domain, with the rest obtained from reference TRBV2 and TRBJ2-2, is as follows: EPEVTQTPSHQVTQMGQEVILRCVPISNHLYFYWYRQILGQKVEFLVSFYNNEISEKSEIFDDQFSVERPDGSNFTLKIRSTKLEDSAMYFCASSVNVPGGPGTGELFFGEGSRLTVL.

This clone was counted only a few times. The chain carries TRBV28 and TRBJ1-1, with D uncertain. The CDR3 covers 13 residues. The germline gives CDR1 MDHEN, CDR2 SYDVKM. Deletions cut 7 bases from V and 4 bases from J, with 13 bases between. CDR3 region: CASINDWGTEAFF. The CDR3 DNA reads as TGTGCCAGCATAAACGACTGGGGCACTGAAGCTTTCTTT.

This clone was counted once. This chain links TRBV5-8 with TRBJ1-5; the D gene is possibly TRBD1 (5 bases). Trimming took 0 bases from V and 3 from J, leaving 7 bases between them. Germline V lookup: CDR1 SGHTS, CDR2 YDEGEE. CDR3 length: 14 amino acids. CDR3 loop: CASSLGGSNQPQHF. CDR3 bases: TGTGCCAGCAGCTTGGGGGGGTCCAATCAGCCCCAGCATTTT.

The DNA of the CDR3 is TGTGCCAGCTCACCACGGACTAGCGGGAGGGCATACGAGCAGTACTTC. Translated, it gives CASSPRTSGRAYEQYF. The chain uses TRBV18 and TRBJ2-7, with 15 bases that match TRBD2. This CDR3 contains 16 residues. V shed 1 base and J 4 bases; nucleotides not matched to a gene: 2. Germline CDR1 reads KGHSH; CDR2 reads LQKENI.

This chain connects TRBV28 to TRBJ2-7; D is undetermined. Trimming cost V 8 bases and J 4 bases, with 9 bases left between them. The germline V gene has CDR1 MDHEN and CDR2 SYDVKM. The CDR3 extends over 11 amino acids. CDR3 amino acids: CASGSRYEQYF. The CDR3 nucleotides are TGTGCCAGCGGATCGCGATACGAGCAGTACTTC.

The genes are TRBV7-2 and TRBJ2-7, with 11 bases identical to TRBD1. Germline CDR1 SGHTA, CDR2 FQGNSA. The CDR3 has 14 residues. J gave up 6 bases and V 3 bases, and 4 bases lay outside the gene matches. The CDR3 DNA follows: TGTGCCAGCAGCTTTCTGGGACAGGGGGGCGAGCAGTACTTC. This codes for CASSFLGQGGEQYF. Full variable domain (missing parts from reference TRBV7-2 and TRBJ2-7): GAGVSQSPSNKVTEKGKDVELRCDPISGHTALYWYRQSLGQGLEFLIYFQGNSAPDKSGLPSDRFSAERTGGSVSTLTIQRTQQEDSAVYLCASSFLGQGGEQYFGPGTRLTVT.

This chain connects TRBV27 to TRBJ1-2, with D hard to call. Germline V CDR1 and CDR2: MNHEY, SMNVEV (reference sequence). The CDR3 extends over 13 amino acids. V lost 5 bases to trimming and J lost 8 bases, with 15 bases between them. CDR3 in DNA: TGTGCCAGCAGTCCCGTTAGACGCGGAGGCTACACCTTC. Translated: CASSPVRRGGYTF.

Concerning this clone: This same CDR3 is encoded by further DNA sequences in the sample. The chain couples TRBV19 to TRBJ1-4; D unresolved. Trimming removed 8 bases from V and 2 bases from J, with 12 bases in between. The CDR3 length is 14 residues. Germline V gene sequence: CDR1 LNHDA, CDR2 SQIVND (reference sequence). The CDR3 DNA is TGTGCCAGTTCGATTTCGTCGACTAATGAAAAACTGTTTTTT. It specifies CASSISSTNEKLFF.

The rearrangement joins TRBV7-7 to TRBJ2-7; no firm D call. The germline V and J ends were trimmed by 2 bases and 3 bases, with 8 bases remaining between them. CDR3 length: 13 residues. In germline, CDR1 is SSHAT, CDR2 FNYEAQ (reference sequence). The CDR3 nucleotides are TGTGCCAGCAGCTTATCCCTATACTACGAGCAGTACTTC. Protein product: CASSLSLYYEQYF.

J is TRBJ2-1 and V is TRBV25-1; the match to TRBD1 covers 8 bases. This CDR3 spans 15 amino acids. Germline V lookup: CDR1 MGHDK, CDR2 SYGVNS. Losses at the gene ends were 2 bases for V and 0 bases for J; bases not matched to a gene: 0. Here the CDR3 reads CASSEDRGSYNEQFF. The CDR3 DNA sequence: TGTGCCAGCAGTGAAGACAGGGGCTCCTACAATGAGCAGTTCTTC.

This chain connects TRBV28 to TRBJ2-4; 7 bases align to TRBD2. Unmatched junction bases numbered 6, after V lost 5 bases and J lost 8 bases. The CDR3 spans 13 residues. Germline values: CDR1 MDHEN, CDR2 SYDVKM. The CDR3 protein is CASSREVWDIQYF. The CDR3 nucleotides are TGTGCCAGCAGTCGGGAGGTTTGGGACATTCAGTACTTC.

In regard to this clone: Other DNA variants within this sample encode the same CDR3. J is TRBJ2-7 and V is TRBV28; D remains ambiguous. V was trimmed by 3 bases and J by 3 bases, leaving 3 bases between them. The CDR3 length is 11 residues. Germline assignment: CDR1 MDHEN and CDR2 SYDVKM. The CDR3 is CASSFRYEQYF. The CDR3 coding sequence is TGTGCCAGCAGTTTCCGCTACGAGCAGTACTTC.

The chain recombines TRBV28 with TRBJ2-5; TRBD2 aligns across 14 bases. Gene TRBJ2-7 matches the end of the DNA better, so the J call may be wrong. Germline assignment: CDR1 MDHEN and CDR2 SYDVKM. The CDR3 consists of 15 residues. CDR3 sequence reads: CASRSGTSGSHEQYF. The CDR3 nucleotides are TGTGCCAGCAGATCTGGGACTAGCGGGAGCCACGAGCAGTACTTC.

The V gene is TRBV28, the J gene TRBJ2-7; 9 nucleotides line up with TRBD2. J was trimmed by 2 bases and V by 7 bases; bases with no gene match: 9. Per the germline V gene, CDR1 is MDHEN and CDR2 is SYDVKM. This CDR3 spans 15 amino acids. The chain's CDR3 is CASILSGSATYEQYF. The CDR3 DNA follows: TGTGCCAGCATCCTTAGCGGGAGTGCAACCTACGAGCAGTACTTC.

The V gene is TRBV28, the J gene TRBJ2-2; weak D call: TRBD2 (6 bases). Trimming took off 6 bases at V and 2 bases at J, with 19 bases between the two ends. Germline V gene data show CDR1 as MDHEN and CDR2 as SYDVKM. The CDR3 consists of 17 residues. The CDR3 nucleotides are TGTGCCAGCAGGAAGTTACCGCATAGCGGCAACACCGGGGAGCTGTTTTTT. This encodes CASRKLPHSGNTGELFF.

The chain couples TRBV19 to TRBJ2-1; TRBD2 matches at 9 bases. In germline, CDR1 is LNHDA, CDR2 SQIVND (reference sequence). V lost 5 bases and J lost 7; bases outside the gene matches: 9. This CDR3 is built from 15 residues. The CDR3 region is CASSLSGRGLNEQFF. The CDR3 DNA is TGTGCCAGTAGTCTTAGCGGGAGAGGCCTGAATGAGCAGTTCTTC.

The rearrangement uses TRBV19 and TRBJ2-1, with a possible D match to TRBD2 (6 bases). The CDR3 is 15 residues long. The germline V and J ends were trimmed by 6 bases and 3 bases, with 15 bases remaining between them. Germline assignment: CDR1 LNHDA and CDR2 SQIVND (reference sequence). CDR3 amino acids: CASRISRGSYNEQFF. In DNA form, the CDR3 reads TGTGCCAGTAGAATCTCGCGGGGAAGCTACAATGAGCAGTTCTTC.

The J gene is TRBJ2-1, the V gene TRBV11-2; TRBD2 matches at 12 bases. CDR1 and CDR2 from the germline V gene are SGHAT and FQNNGV. CDR3 length equals 17 residues. Losses at the gene ends were 4 bases for V and 6 bases for J; bases not matched to a gene: 10. CDR3 DNA sequence: TGTGCCAGCAGCTCACGCCGACTAGCGGGAGAAGGCAATGAGCAGTTCTTC. Translated: CASSSRRLAGEGNEQFF.

CDR3 in DNA: TGTGCCAGCAGCCAAGGGGTCAATCAGCCCCAGCATTTT. This codes for CASSQGVNQPQHF. V is TRBV28 and J is TRBJ1-5; perhaps TRBD1 as D (5 bases). V dropped 6 bases and J dropped 3 bases, with 9 bases sitting between them. The CDR3 runs to 13 residues. Germline V gives CDR1 MDHEN, CDR2 SYDVKM. Supplemented by reference TRBV28 and TRBJ1-5, the full variable domain reads DVKVTQSSRYLVKRTGEKVFLECVQDMDHENMFWYRQDPGLGLRLIYFSYDVKMKEKGDIPEGYSVSREKKERFSLILESASTNQTSMYLCASSQGVNQPQHFGDGTRLSIL.

This chain uses TRBV2 with TRBJ2-3; 9 bases fit TRBD2. This CDR3 comprises 13 residues. V was clipped by 10 bases and J by 3 bases; unmatched bases: 5. Germline V gene lookup returns CDR1 SNHLY and CDR2 FYNNEI. CDR3 in DNA: TGTGCCACCGCGGGGGGGGAAACAGATACGCAGTATTTT. Its translation: CATAGGETDTQYF.

This chain connects TRBV10-3 to TRBJ2-1; 8 bases line up with TRBD2. V was clipped by 3 bases and J by 7 bases; unmatched bases: 11. Germline assignment: CDR1 ENHRY and CDR2 SYGVKD. The CDR3 runs to 16 residues. This CDR3 is CAISETQAGVVNEQFF. DNA for the CDR3: TGTGCCATCAGTGAAACCCAAGCGGGAGTGGTGAATGAGCAGTTCTTC.

J is TRBJ2-3 and V is TRBV27; 7 bases map to TRBD1. Germline lookup yields CDR1 MNHEY and CDR2 SMNVEV (reference sequence). V lost 5 bases to trimming and J lost 0 bases; unmatched junction nucleotides: 11. CDR3 length: 17 residues. This CDR3 reads CASSPRSGTVSTDTQYF. The CDR3 DNA is TGTGCCAGCAGTCCGCGTTCCGGGACAGTTAGCACAGATACGCAGTATTTT.

The chain links TRBV11-2 to TRBJ2-7, with 8 bases fitting TRBD1. With 1 base clipped from V and 4 bases from J, the junction kept 6 bases outside the gene matches. The CDR3 length is 15 residues. Germline CDR1 and CDR2: SGHAT and FQNNGV. In DNA, the CDR3 is TGTGCCAGCAGCTTAGCCGGGACAGGACGGTACGAGCAGTACTTC. This codes for CASSLAGTGRYEQYF.

The chain joins TRBV30 to TRBJ2-7; D not certain. Germline V gene sequence: CDR1 GTSNPN, CDR2 SVGIG (reference sequence). The CDR3 spans 12 residues. V was cut by 0 bases and J by 5 bases, with 8 bases left in between. For the CDR3, the DNA is TGTGCCTGGAGTGTATCTCTACACGAGCAGTACTTC. Amino acids: CAWSVSLHEQYF.

The chain combines TRBV27 with TRBJ2-7, with a possible D match to TRBD2 (5 bases). The germline V gene encodes CDR1 MNHEY and CDR2 SMNVEV (reference sequence). The CDR3 loop spans 14 amino acids. Trimming cost V 6 bases and J 3 bases, with 15 bases left between them. DNA for the CDR3: TGTGCCAGCAGCTTCTCCGATACTAGCTACGAGCAGTACTTC. Protein product: CASSFSDTSYEQYF.

The chain combines TRBV5-1 with TRBJ2-2; the D call may be TRBD1 or TRBD2 (5 bases each). The germline V gene encodes CDR1 SGHRS and CDR2 YFSETQ. V lost 0 bases and J 6 bases, leaving 9 bases between the germline ends. This CDR3 has 14 residues. The CDR3 loop reads CASSLVQGPGELFF. DNA for the CDR3: TGCGCCAGCAGCTTGGTCCAGGGACCCGGGGAGCTGTTTTTT.

This chain links TRBV6-1 with TRBJ1-5; 7 nucleotides align to TRBD1. The V segment lost 7 bases and the J segment 6 bases; nucleotides outside the gene matches: 12. Germline lookup yields CDR1 MNHNS and CDR2 SASEGT. The CDR3 sequence is 15 residues long. The DNA for the CDR3 is TGTGCCAGCAATGTCAACGGGGCAGGGGGTCAGCCCCAGCATTTT. Encoded protein: CASNVNGAGGQPQHF.

V is TRBV18 and J is TRBJ1-1; 7 bases match TRBD1. From germline, CDR1 is KGHSH and CDR2 LQKENI. The CDR3 runs to 14 residues. The ends lost 6 bases at V and 2 bases at J; junction bases unmatched: 6. The CDR3 nucleotides are TGTGCCAGCTCCCGAGACAGGGAAAACACTGAAGCTTTCTTT. It codes for CASSRDRENTEAFF.

This chain joins TRBV30 and TRBJ2-5, with D possibly called TRBD1 or TRBD2 (5 bases each). Trimming took 0 bases from V and 6 from J, leaving 11 bases between them. The CDR3 has 13 amino acids. The germline V gene has CDR1 GTSNPN and CDR2 SVGIG (reference sequence). Written as DNA, the CDR3 is TGTGCCTGGAGTGTCAACGAGGGGCAGACCCAGTACTTC. This translates into CAWSVNEGQTQYF.

This clone was observed once. This chain connects TRBV19 to TRBJ1-5, with D hard to call. This CDR3 contains 13 residues. From germline, CDR1 is LNHDA and CDR2 SQIVND (reference sequence). The germline V and J ends were trimmed by 6 bases and 6 bases, with 12 bases remaining between them. CDR3 DNA: TGTGCCAGTAGCAGGCCTCTCGGTCAGCCCCAGCATTTT. Its protein product is CASSRPLGQPQHF.